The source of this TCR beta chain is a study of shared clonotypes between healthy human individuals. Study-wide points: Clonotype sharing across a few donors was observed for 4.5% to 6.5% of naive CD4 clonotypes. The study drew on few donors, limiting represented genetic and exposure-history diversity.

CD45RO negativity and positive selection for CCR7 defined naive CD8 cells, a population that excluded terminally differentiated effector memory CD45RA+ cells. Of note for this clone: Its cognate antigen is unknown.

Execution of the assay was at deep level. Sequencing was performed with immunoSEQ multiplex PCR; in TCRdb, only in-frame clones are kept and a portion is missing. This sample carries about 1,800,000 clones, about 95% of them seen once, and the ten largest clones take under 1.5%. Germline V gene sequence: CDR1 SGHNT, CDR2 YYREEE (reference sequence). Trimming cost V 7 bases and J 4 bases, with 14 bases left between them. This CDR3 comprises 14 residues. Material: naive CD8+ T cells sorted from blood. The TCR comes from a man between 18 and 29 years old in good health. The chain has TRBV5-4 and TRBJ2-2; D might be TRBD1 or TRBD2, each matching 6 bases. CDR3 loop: CASQEGGGTGELFF. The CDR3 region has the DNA TGTGCCAGCCAGGAGGGGGGAGGCACCGGGGAGCTGTTTTTT.